One sample yielded the 5 T cell receptor beta chains listed below, sequenced in a study of blood T cell repertoires in COVID-19. The method was immunoSEQ multiplex PCR; TCRdb's version includes in-frame clones alone and lacks a portion of them. The table has approximately 220,000 clones, 82% seen once; the top ten hold approximately 4.5%. The sequenced material came from peripheral blood. The receptors were sampled from a woman in her sixties or seventies with acute or convalescent COVID-19.

The chain employs TRBV5-1 and TRBJ1-2; 7 positions match TRBD1. Germline CDR1 and CDR2: SGHRS and YFSETQ. V gave up 4 bases and J gave up 6 bases; unmatched junction bases: 9. There are 14 residues in the CDR3. Written as DNA, the CDR3 is TGCGCCAGCAGCCCCGGACAGGCTAGCCATGGCTACACCTTC. It specifies CASSPGQASHGYTF.

The rearrangement uses TRBV2 and TRBJ2-5; 7 bases are shared with TRBD1. CDR3 length: 15 amino acids. The germline CDR1 and CDR2 sequences are SNHLY and FYNNEI. The ends lost 5 bases at V and 5 bases at J; junction bases unmatched: 11. The CDR3 nucleotides are TGTGCCAGCAGTCCCCGACAGGGTTCAGGGGAGACCCAGTACTTC. This encodes CASSPRQGSGETQYF.

This rearrangement joins TRBV4-3 to TRBJ2-6; possible D gene TRBD2, 5 bases. V lost 0 bases and J 15 bases, leaving 12 bases between the germline ends. The CDR3 contains 13 residues. Germline loops: CDR1 LGHNA, CDR2 YSLEER. The CDR3 coding sequence is TGCGCCAGCAGCCAAGATAGTTGGCGGGCCCTGACTTTC. It specifies CASSQDSWRALTF.

This chain uses TRBV4-3 with TRBJ1-1; 9 nucleotides line up with TRBD1. The ends lost 2 bases at V and 1 base at J; junction bases unmatched: 5. This CDR3 spans 16 amino acids. Germline CDR1 and CDR2: LGHNA and YSLEER. The CDR3 DNA reads TGCGCCAGCAGCCAAACGCCGGGACAGGGGAACACTGAAGCTTTCTTT. Translation gives CASSQTPGQGNTEAFF.

The V call is TRBV10-3, the J call TRBJ1-5; 7 bases are a match to TRBD1. The CDR3 is 13 amino acids. Germline assignment: CDR1 ENHRY and CDR2 SYGVKD. With V trimmed by 6 bases and J by 4 bases, 3 bases remained unmatched. The CDR3: CAISGTANQPQHF. The CDR3 region has the DNA TGTGCCATCAGCGGGACAGCTAATCAGCCCCAGCATTTT.